The 9 T cell receptor beta chains given below trace back to one sample, sequenced in a study of T-cell memory formation after mild COVID-19 listed by TCRdb under 2021. To prepare the library, 5' RACE was applied. Sequenced using an Illumina NovaSeq 6000. The public sequencing data were trimmed at Q25 with fastp and processed into clonotypes with MiXCR by TCRdb, which kept only in-frame beta chains. All rows with the same CDR3 protein become a single entry with the most common DNA and genes. The sample contains around 530,000 distinct CDR3 sequences, less than 25% of them found a single time. The leading ten clones occupy around 7.7% of the sample. Sequences were obtained from PBMCs or a T cell subset sorted from them (not recorded which). These receptor sequences come from an adult woman who had mild COVID-19 (a few samples of this study predate the infection). The sample titles of this study are shuffled in the database, so cell type and time point are left out; the donor was told from shared clones.

This clonotype was found many times. The V and J genes are TRBV12-3 or TRBV12-4 and TRBJ1-3; 8 nucleotides line up with TRBD1. V lost 7 bases, J lost 4 bases, and 9 bases stayed unmatched. CDR3 length: 15 residues. The CDR3 sequence is CASTEDRAVGNTIYF. CDR3 sequence (DNA): TGTGCCAGCACCGAGGACAGGGCCGTAGGAAACACCATATATTTT.

This clonotype turned up a few times. The chain combines TRBV12-3 or TRBV12-4 with TRBJ1-2; 8 nucleotides align to TRBD1. After removal of 6 bases from V and 8 bases from J, the junction contained 8 bases not matched to a gene. This CDR3 spans 13 amino acids. The CDR3: CASRQTGGRGYTF. For the CDR3, the DNA is TGTGCCAGCAGACAAACAGGGGGAAGAGGCTACACCTTC.

The CDR3 region has the DNA TGTGCCAGCAGTACCTCTGGAGGGGGGGCGAAGACCCAGTACTTC. Encoded protein: CASSTSGGGAKTQYF. The rearrangement links TRBV12-3 or TRBV12-4 to TRBJ2-5; D may be TRBD2 (7 bases). This CDR3 region has 15 residues. V was trimmed by 5 bases and J by 6 bases, leaving 19 bases between them.

The chain employs TRBV30 and TRBJ2-1; 10 positions agree with TRBD2. The CDR3 loop spans 13 amino acids. Germline loops: CDR1 GTSNPN, CDR2 SVGIG (reference sequence). V lost 8 bases to trimming and J lost 7 bases; unmatched junction nucleotides: 8. In nucleotides, the CDR3 is TGTGCCGGAATAGCGGGAGGTCCGAATGAGCAGTTCTTC. As protein: CAGIAGGPNEQFF.

This clonotype has a handful of counts. The chain uses TRBV4-2 and TRBJ2-1; 8 nucleotides agree with TRBD2. Trimming at V came to 3 bases and at J to 4 bases, leaving 8 bases not matched to a gene. The CDR3 loop spans 16 amino acids. Germline CDR1 reads LGHNA; CDR2 reads YNFKEQ. The CDR3: CASSQPGASGYNEQFF. The CDR3 DNA reads TGTGCCAGCAGCCAGCCCGGGGCTAGCGGGTACAATGAGCAGTTCTTC.

The genes are TRBV24-1 and TRBJ1-5, with 11 nucleotides matching TRBD1. Trimming took 4 bases from V and 7 from J; bases not matched to a gene: 5. From germline, CDR1 is KGHDR and CDR2 SFDVKD. This CDR3 has 15 amino acids. The CDR3 DNA reads as TGTGCCACCAGTGACCCTGGGACAGGGGGACAGCCCCAGCATTTT. Translated, it gives CATSDPGTGGQPQHF.

On this clonotype: Given the absence of the conserved phenylalanine or tryptophan at the CDR3 end, a read error is likely. The chain recombines TRBV12-3 or TRBV12-4 with TRBJ1-5; D may be TRBD1 (6 bases). Trimming took 0 bases from V and 7 from J, leaving 10 bases between them. The CDR3 contains 14 residues. CDR3 amino acids: CASSLAQGGQPQHY. DNA of the CDR3: TGTGCCAGCAGTTTAGCACAGGGAGGACAGCCCCAGCATTAT.

This clonotype has only a few counts. The chain has TRBV24-1 and TRBJ2-1; TRBD2 is a possible D gene (5 bases). The germline V gene has CDR1 KGHDR and CDR2 SFDVKD. Trimming pared 5 bases from V and 4 bases from J, leaving 11 bases between. CDR3 length: 14 residues. The CDR3 is CATSVSDLYNEQFF. CDR3 DNA: TGTGCCACCAGTGTTAGCGACCTGTACAATGAGCAGTTCTTC.

The V gene is TRBV7-9, the J gene TRBJ2-7; D might be TRBD1 (6 bases). The CDR3 extends over 14 amino acids. Germline CDR1 reads SEHNR; CDR2 reads FQNEAQ (reference sequence). V was pared by 2 bases and J by 5 bases, with 13 bases between. The CDR3 DNA reads as TGTGCCAGCAGCTTACGGGACACTCTTGACGAGCAGTACTTC. Translating it yields CASSLRDTLDEQYF. The variable domain in full, completed from reference TRBV7-9 and TRBJ2-7, reads DTGVSQNPRHKITKRGQNVTFRCDPISEHNRLYWYRQTLGQGPEFLTYFQNEAQLEKSRLLSDRFSAERPKGSFSTLEIQRTEQGDSAMYLCASSLRDTLDEQYFGPGTRLTVT.